The 23 T cell receptor beta chains reported below all come from one sample, sequenced in a study of T cell responses to AZD1222 COVID-19 vaccine. Measured with immunoSEQ multiplex PCR; TCRdb has only the in-frame clones, and not every one. The sample lists about 120,000 clones, 70% to 90% occurring once. The sequencing used peripheral blood, collected on day 0 of AZD1222 vaccination. These receptor sequences come from an adult in good health.

The chain employs TRBV3-1 (or the pseudogene TRBV3-2) and TRBJ2-1; no clear D gene. This CDR3 has 17 residues. CDR1 is LGHDT, CDR2 YNNKEL, per germline (reference sequence). The ends were cut back, 0 bases at V and 3 bases at J, with 15 bases in the middle. The CDR3 coding sequence is TGTGCCAGCAGCCAAGATGTGCGCGCAGGTGTCTACAATGAGCAGTTCTTC. Encoded protein: CASSQDVRAGVYNEQFF.

V and J are TRBV11-2 and TRBJ2-7; D is perhaps TRBD2 (6 bases). The germline V gene has CDR1 SGHAT and CDR2 FQNNGV. Deletions cut 10 bases from V and 9 bases from J, with 22 bases between. The CDR3 spans 13 residues. CDR3 residues: CATNTHRGAGQYF. As DNA, the CDR3 is TGTGCCACCAATACCCATCGCGGGGCGGGGCAGTACTTC. The whole variable domain, filled in from reference TRBV11-2 and TRBJ2-7, reads EAGVAQSPRYKIIEKRQSVAFWCNPISGHATLYWYQQILGQGPKLLIQFQNNGVVDDSQLPKDRFSAERLKGVDSTLKIQPAKLEDSAVYLCATNTHRGAGQYFGPGTRLTVT.

The V call is TRBV14, the J call TRBJ1-1, with D possibly matching TRBD1 (6 bases). Germline CDR1 reads SGHDN; CDR2 reads FVKESK. The CDR3 runs to 14 residues. V gave up 3 bases and J gave up 5 bases, with 13 bases separating them. CDR3 nucleotides: TGTGCCAGCAGCCAGGGGGCTTGGGTAACTGAAGCTTTCTTT. Translated, it gives CASSQGAWVTEAFF.

The rearrangement uses TRBV5-1 and TRBJ2-2; 11 bases match TRBD2. V was clipped by 4 bases and J by 7 bases; unmatched bases: 9. Germline V gene sequence: CDR1 SGHRS, CDR2 YFSETQ. The CDR3 extends over 16 amino acids. CDR3 loop: CASSRLLAGEGGELFF. The CDR3, as DNA: TGCGCCAGCAGCCGCCTACTAGCGGGAGAGGGCGGGGAGCTGTTTTTT.

The chain couples TRBV7-3 to TRBJ2-5; 8 bases are a match to TRBD2. Germline V gene sequence: CDR1 SGHTA, CDR2 FQGTGA. The CDR3 spans 16 residues. V shed 5 bases, J shed 5 bases, and the junction held 13 bases outside the gene matches. This chain's CDR3 is CASSPQTNSGAETQYF. The CDR3 nucleotides read TGTGCCAGCAGCCCACAAACTAATAGCGGGGCTGAGACCCAGTACTTC. Full variable domain (remainder filled in from reference TRBV7-3 and TRBJ2-5): GAGVSQTPSNKVTEKGKYVELRCDPISGHTALYWYRQSLGQGPEFLIYFQGTGAADDSGLPNDRFFAVRPEGSVSTLKIQRTERGDSAVYLCASSPQTNSGAETQYFGPGTRLLVL.

This clone was observed once. The V gene is TRBV9, the J gene TRBJ1-3, with D hard to call. Germline V gives CDR1 SGDLS, CDR2 YYNGEE. CDR3 size: 14 residues. V gave up 3 bases and J gave up 4 bases, with 11 bases separating them. The chain's CDR3 is CASSGGAQGNTIYF. The DNA of the CDR3 is TGTGCCAGCAGCGGCGGAGCTCAGGGAAACACCATATATTTT.

This clone occurred once. The chain carries TRBV11-3 and TRBJ2-1; 11 bases map to TRBD2. CDR1 is SGHNT and CDR2 is YENEEA in the germline V gene. After removal of 5 bases from V and 2 bases from J, the junction contained 2 bases not matched to a gene. There are 15 residues in the CDR3. The CDR3 here is CASSILAGAYNEQFF. The CDR3 DNA follows: TGTGCCAGCAGCATACTAGCGGGAGCCTACAATGAGCAGTTCTTC.

The chain has TRBV19 and TRBJ2-3, with D perhaps TRBD1 or TRBD2 (5 bases each). V lost 4 bases to trimming and J lost 0 bases, with 11 bases between them. The CDR3 loop spans 15 amino acids. CDR1 and CDR2 from the germline V gene are LNHDA and SQIVND (reference sequence). CDR3: CASSKGTLSTDTQYF. In DNA, the CDR3 is TGTGCCAGTAGTAAAGGGACGCTGAGCACAGATACGCAGTATTTT.

The chain employs TRBV5-1 and TRBJ1-1; TRBD1 agrees at 8 bases. Trimming removed 4 bases from V and 6 bases from J; junction bases left unmatched: 11. CDR3 size: 15 residues. Germline CDR1 SGHRS, CDR2 YFSETQ. The chain's CDR3 is CASSSRTGSDAEAFF. DNA of the CDR3: TGCGCCAGCAGCAGCCGGACAGGGAGTGACGCTGAAGCTTTCTTT.

The chain combines TRBV25-1 with TRBJ2-7, with D perhaps TRBD1 (6 bases). Deletions cut 3 bases from V and 4 bases from J, with 10 bases between. Germline assignment: CDR1 MGHDK and CDR2 SYGVNS. The length of the CDR3 is 13 residues. CDR3 loop: CASSEQGNYEQYF. In nucleotides, the CDR3 is TGTGCCAGCAGTGAGCAGGGGAATTACGAGCAGTACTTC.

The chain has TRBV7-2 and TRBJ2-1, with 11 bases lining up with TRBD2. The CDR3 spans 15 residues. Looked up from germline, CDR1 is SGHTA and CDR2 is FQGNSA. V lost 5 bases, J lost 10 bases, and 10 bases stayed unmatched. The DNA for the CDR3 is TGTGCCAGCAGCCCTAGCGGGAGGTCCTCTCGGGAGCAGTTCTTC. Its protein is CASSPSGRSSREQFF. The variable domain in full, completed from reference TRBV7-2 and TRBJ2-1, reads GAGVSQSPSNKVTEKGKDVELRCDPISGHTALYWYRQSLGQGLEFLIYFQGNSAPDKSGLPSDRFSAERTGGSVSTLTIQRTQQEDSAVYLCASSPSGRSSREQFFGPGTRLTVL.

CDR3 in amino acids: CSVPGNYGYTF. The DNA for the CDR3 is TGCAGCGTCCCGGGTAACTATGGCTACACCTTC. V is TRBV20-1 and J is TRBJ1-2; D uncertain. Looked up from germline, CDR1 is DFQATT and CDR2 is SNEGSKA (reference sequence). CDR3 length: 11 amino acids.

This clone was found a few times. V and J are TRBV28 and TRBJ1-6; D is ambiguous. CDR1 and CDR2 (germline): MDHEN, SYDVKM. Trimming took off 1 base at V and 9 bases at J, with 13 bases between the two ends. The CDR3 has 15 amino acids. CDR3 loop: CASSLSRRSGSPLHF. DNA for the CDR3: TGTGCCAGCAGTTTATCCCGACGATCCGGTTCACCCCTCCACTTT.

This clone was found once. This chain connects TRBV2 to TRBJ2-2, with D perhaps being TRBD1 or TRBD2 (6 bases each). From germline, CDR1 is SNHLY and CDR2 FYNNEI. The CDR3 contains 14 residues. Trimming took off 5 bases at V and 6 bases at J, with 13 bases between the two ends. CDR3 nucleotides: TGTGCCAGCAGTTTGAGGGGGGTCGCCGGGGAGCTGTTTTTT. It is translated as CASSLRGVAGELFF.

The chain uses TRBV7-9 and TRBJ1-2, with 8 bases fitting TRBD1. Germline assignment: CDR1 SEHNR and CDR2 FQNEAQ (reference sequence). J was trimmed by 2 bases and V by 7 bases; bases with no gene match: 6. The CDR3 sequence is 14 residues long. The CDR3 here is CASTYTGGNYGYTF. The CDR3 DNA reads TGTGCCAGCACCTACACAGGGGGAAACTATGGCTACACCTTC.

V gene TRBV19 combines with J gene TRBJ1-1; D is ambiguous. The germline V gene has CDR1 LNHDA and CDR2 SQIVND (reference sequence). Trimming removed 6 bases from V and 1 base from J, with 9 bases in between. The CDR3 has 13 amino acids. DNA for the CDR3: TGTGCCAGTAGCCCTCTAGGGAACACTGAAGCTTTCTTT. Protein sequence: CASSPLGNTEAFF. Looking up the rest from reference TRBV19 and TRBJ1-1 gives the full variable domain: DGGITQSPKYLFRKEGQNVTLSCEQNLNHDAMYWYRQDPGQGLRLIYYSQIVNDFQKGDIAEGYSVSREKKESFPLTVTSAQKNPTAFYLCASSPLGNTEAFFGQGTRLTVV.

This clone was seen more than once but under ten times. V usage is TRBV3-1 (or the pseudogene TRBV3-2) and J usage is TRBJ2-7, with 8 positions matching TRBD1. This CDR3 has 14 residues. The germline V gene encodes CDR1 LGHDT and CDR2 YNNKEL (reference sequence). The trim removed 3 bases at V and 0 bases at J, leaving 1 base unmatched. CDR3 sequence reads: CASSQTGDSYEQYF. CDR3 DNA sequence: TGTGCCAGCAGCCAGACAGGGGACTCCTACGAGCAGTACTTC.

The rearrangement links TRBV9 to TRBJ1-6, with TRBD1 as a possible D gene (5 bases). The CDR3 totals 14 residues. Germline V gene data show CDR1 as SGDLS and CDR2 as YYNGEE. Deletions cut 0 bases from V and 14 bases from J, with 15 bases between. This CDR3 is CASSVAQGGGTLHF. The CDR3 nucleotides read TGTGCCAGCAGCGTAGCTCAGGGCGGGGGGACCCTCCACTTT.

The V and J genes are TRBV7-9 and TRBJ1-4; 11 nucleotides match TRBD1. The germline CDR1 and CDR2 sequences are SEHNR and FQNEAQ (reference sequence). The ends lost 1 base at V and 3 bases at J; junction bases unmatched: 1. This CDR3 is 16 amino acids long. CDR3 sequence: CASSLGTGGANEKLFF. The CDR3 coding sequence is TGTGCCAGCAGCTTAGGGACAGGGGGCGCTAATGAAAAACTGTTTTTT.

The rearrangement links TRBV5-1 to TRBJ2-3; TRBD2 matches at 11 bases. This CDR3 is 16 amino acids long. V lost 4 bases, J lost 0 bases, and 4 bases stayed unmatched. The germline V gene has CDR1 SGHRS and CDR2 YFSETQ. CDR3 loop: CASSPVAGGSTDTQYF. CDR3 bases: TGCGCCAGCAGCCCAGTAGCGGGAGGGAGCACAGATACGCAGTATTTT. The variable domain in full, with the rest retrieved from reference TRBV5-1 and TRBJ2-3, is KAGVTQTPRYLIKTRGQQVTLSCSPISGHRSVSWYQQTPGQGLQFLFEYFSETQRNKGNFPGRFSGRQFSNSRSEMNVSTLELGDSALYLCASSPVAGGSTDTQYFGPGTRLTVL.

The J gene is TRBJ2-3, the V gene TRBV20-1; TRBD2 might be the D (5 bases). Per the germline V gene, CDR1 is DFQATT and CDR2 is SNEGSKA (reference sequence). The CDR3 totals 13 residues. V was cut by 3 bases and J by 3 bases, with 10 bases left in between. Here the CDR3 DNA reads TGCAGTGCTAGTAGCCCGGGGACAGATACGCAGTATTTT. Translating gives CSASSPGTDTQYF.

This clone was recorded only once. The chain is built from TRBV28 and TRBJ2-3; no reliable D call. CDR3 length: 16 residues. V lost 1 base to trimming and J lost 0 bases, with 11 bases between them. The germline V gene encodes CDR1 MDHEN and CDR2 SYDVKM. DNA of the CDR3: TGTGCCAGCAGTTTATCGGGTCAGCCTAGCACAGATACGCAGTATTTT. As protein: CASSLSGQPSTDTQYF.

This clone was detected only once. The chain couples TRBV7-9 to TRBJ2-7; TRBD2 agrees at 14 bases. The CDR3 runs to 16 residues. The junction had 5 bases not matched to a gene; V was cut back by 4 bases and J by 3 bases. CDR1 is SEHNR, CDR2 FQNEAQ, per germline (reference sequence). The CDR3 sequence: CASSSGLAGAHYEQYF. The CDR3 nucleotides are TGTGCCAGCAGCTCGGGACTAGCGGGAGCGCACTACGAGCAGTACTTC.